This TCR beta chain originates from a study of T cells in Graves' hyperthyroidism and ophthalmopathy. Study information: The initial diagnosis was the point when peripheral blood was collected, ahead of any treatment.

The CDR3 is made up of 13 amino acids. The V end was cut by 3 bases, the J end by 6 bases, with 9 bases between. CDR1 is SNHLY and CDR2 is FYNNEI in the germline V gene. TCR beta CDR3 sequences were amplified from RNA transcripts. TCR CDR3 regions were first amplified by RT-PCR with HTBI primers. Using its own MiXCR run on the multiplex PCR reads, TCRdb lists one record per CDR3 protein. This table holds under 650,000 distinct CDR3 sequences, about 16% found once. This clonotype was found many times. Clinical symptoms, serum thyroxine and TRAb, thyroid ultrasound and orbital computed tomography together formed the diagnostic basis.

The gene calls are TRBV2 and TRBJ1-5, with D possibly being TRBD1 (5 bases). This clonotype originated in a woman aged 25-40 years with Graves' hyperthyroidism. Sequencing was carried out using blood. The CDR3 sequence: CASSEGGTQPQHF. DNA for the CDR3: TGTGCCAGCAGTGAGGGAGGGACTCAGCCCCAGCATTTT.